This entry lists 21 T cell receptor beta chains sequenced from one sample in a study of blood T cell repertoires in COVID-19. Produced via immunoSEQ multiplex PCR; TCRdb's table is partial and in-frame only. The table includes under 300,000 clones, roughly 79% detected once. The sample consisted of peripheral blood. Receptors were obtained from a woman aged 60-70 years with active or convalescent COVID-19.

In DNA, the CDR3 is TGCGCCAGCAGCCAAGATCTGGAGCGACTAGCCTACAATGAGCAGTTCTTC. This encodes CASSQDLERLAYNEQFF. The chain couples TRBV4-3 to TRBJ2-1; a weak D match, TRBD2 (6 bases). Trimming removed 0 bases at V and 2 bases at J, with 14 bases between. This CDR3 has 17 residues. CDR1 LGHNA and CDR2 YSLEER come from the germline V gene.

The chain combines TRBV27 with TRBJ2-1, with 10 bases lining up with TRBD2. V trimming: 4 bases; J trimming: 2 bases; junction bases outside the gene matches: 17. The CDR3 is 20 amino acids. Germline loops: CDR1 MNHEY, CDR2 SMNVEV (reference sequence). The CDR3 region has the DNA TGTGCCAGCAGTTCAATCTGGACTAGCGGTGAACTGGTCACCTACAATGAGCAGTTCTTC. It codes for CASSSIWTSGELVTYNEQFF.

V and J are TRBV7-9 and TRBJ1-2; D gene ambiguous. The germline V gene encodes CDR1 SEHNR and CDR2 FQNEAQ (reference sequence). Trimming pared 1 base from V and 1 base from J, leaving 10 bases between. The CDR3 extends over 15 amino acids. In DNA, the CDR3 is TGTGCCAGCAGCTTAGGCGGCAGCCTTAACTATGGCTACACCTTC. Translation gives CASSLGGSLNYGYTF.

The chain is built from TRBV27 and TRBJ1-6; no definite D call. The length of the CDR3 is 14 residues. Germline V CDR1 and CDR2: MNHEY, SMNVEV (reference sequence). Trimming left V 4 bases short and J 8 bases short, with 12 bases between. CDR3 protein: CASSSVGRYSPLHF. The CDR3 DNA is TGTGCCAGCAGTTCCGTTGGCAGGTATTCACCCCTCCACTTT.

The V and J genes are TRBV4-2 and TRBJ2-5, with 16 bases that match TRBD2. V shed 0 bases and J 4 bases; nucleotides not matched to a gene: 2. This CDR3 is built from 17 residues. Germline V gene lookup returns CDR1 LGHNA and CDR2 YNFKEQ. This CDR3 is CASSQEGTSGGAETQYF. The CDR3 coding sequence is TGTGCCAGCAGCCAAGAGGGGACTAGCGGGGGGGCAGAGACCCAGTACTTC.

V gene TRBV24-1 combines with J gene TRBJ2-1; 7 bases agree with TRBD1. Germline assignment: CDR1 KGHDR and CDR2 SFDVKD. Losses at the gene ends were 4 bases for V and 10 bases for J; bases not matched to a gene: 6. This CDR3 contains 13 residues. The CDR3 reads CATSDANRGEQFF. CDR3 bases: TGTGCCACCAGTGACGCTAACAGGGGAGAGCAGTTCTTC.

The chain links TRBV11-2 to TRBJ2-7; D perhaps matches TRBD2 (5 bases). The CDR3 totals 14 residues. V was clipped by 2 bases and J by 4 bases, with 12 bases between them. Germline V gives CDR1 SGHAT, CDR2 FQNNGV. CDR3 loop: CASSLPQRGYEQYF. The CDR3 DNA follows: TGTGCCAGCAGCTTACCCCAACGGGGATACGAGCAGTACTTC.

The V and J genes are TRBV27 and TRBJ1-2; possible D gene TRBD1, 6 bases. The CDR3 has 11 residues. Trimming took off 6 bases at V and 4 bases at J, with 6 bases between the two ends. The V gene's germline CDR1 is MNHEY and CDR2 SMNVEV (reference sequence). The CDR3 loop reads CASRQGYGYTF. CDR3 nucleotide sequence: TGTGCCAGCAGACAGGGCTATGGCTACACCTTC.

The chain employs TRBV18 and TRBJ1-1; tentative D call: TRBD1 (5 bases). The CDR3 is 15 amino acids. Trimming took 0 bases from V and 5 from J, leaving 13 bases between them. Germline CDR1 reads KGHSH; CDR2 reads LQKENI. CDR3 in amino acids: CASSPPRGGGTEAFF. In DNA, the CDR3 is TGTGCCAGCTCACCACCTCGGGGTGGGGGGACTGAAGCTTTCTTT.

J is TRBJ1-4 and V is TRBV19; TRBD1 aligns across 9 bases. CDR1 and CDR2 from the germline V gene are LNHDA and SQIVND (reference sequence). The CDR3 loop spans 15 amino acids. V was pared by 5 bases and J by 7 bases, with 8 bases of the junction left unmatched. The CDR3 DNA sequence: TGTGCCAGTAGTTCCGTACCGGGACAGGGTGAAAAACTGTTTTTT. Encoded protein: CASSSVPGQGEKLFF.

The chain joins TRBV2 to TRBJ2-7; possibly TRBD2 for D (6 bases). The germline V gene encodes CDR1 SNHLY and CDR2 FYNNEI. There are 13 residues in the CDR3. V was cut by 8 bases and J by 0 bases, with 11 bases left in between. The CDR3 coding sequence is TGTGCCAGCGGAGCGGGTCGCTCCTACGAGCAGTACTTC. It translates to CASGAGRSYEQYF.

This clone was picked up one time. The rearrangement links TRBV7-9 to TRBJ1-6, with 12 positions matching TRBD1. Germline loops: CDR1 SEHNR, CDR2 FQNEAQ (reference sequence). This CDR3 is 17 amino acids long. The J segment lost 7 bases and the V segment lost 0 bases, leaving 4 bases of the junction unmatched. CDR3 sequence: CASSLAGTGGRNSPLHF. CDR3 DNA: TGTGCCAGCAGCTTAGCCGGGACAGGGGGCCGAAATTCACCCCTCCACTTT.

The J gene is TRBJ1-3, the V gene TRBV4-2; TRBD1 matches at 7 bases. Germline CDR1 reads LGHNA; CDR2 reads YNFKEQ. The CDR3 is 16 residues long. After removal of 3 bases from V and 2 bases from J, the junction contained 7 bases not matched to a gene. CDR3 nucleotide sequence: TGTGCCAGCAGCCATCGCACCGGGACAGCTGGAAACACCATATATTTT. This sequence encodes CASSHRTGTAGNTIYF.

The CDR3 reads CASSVVGAPSDEQYF. The CDR3 region has the DNA TGTGCCAGCAGCGTAGTCGGAGCTCCTAGTGACGAGCAGTACTTC. V and J are TRBV9 and TRBJ2-7; D call uncertain. Germline V CDR1 and CDR2: SGDLS, YYNGEE. The germline V and J ends were trimmed by 0 bases and 5 bases, with 15 bases remaining between them. The CDR3 is 15 amino acids.

The J gene is TRBJ1-5, the V gene TRBV19; TRBD1 matches at 7 bases. The CDR3 has 15 amino acids. Germline loops: CDR1 LNHDA, CDR2 SQIVND (reference sequence). V shed 0 bases and J 4 bases; nucleotides not matched to a gene: 3. This CDR3 is CASSIDKTGNQPQHF. The CDR3 DNA follows: TGTGCCAGTAGTATAGACAAGACAGGGAATCAGCCCCAGCATTTT. The variable domain in full, with the rest retrieved from reference TRBV19 and TRBJ1-5, is DGGITQSPKYLFRKEGQNVTLSCEQNLNHDAMYWYRQDPGQGLRLIYYSQIVNDFQKGDIAEGYSVSREKKESFPLTVTSAQKNPTAFYLCASSIDKTGNQPQHFGDGTRLSIL.

V gene TRBV15 combines with J gene TRBJ1-1; D is ambiguous. CDR1 is LNHNV and CDR2 is YYDKDF in the germline V gene (reference sequence). V was shortened by 4 bases and J by 6 bases, with 12 bases between the two germline ends. The CDR3 consists of 13 residues. The DNA for the CDR3 is TGTGCCACCAGCAAGTTCGGGGAAGCTGAAGCTTTCTTT. Its protein product is CATSKFGEAEAFF.

The chain employs TRBV5-4 and TRBJ1-1, with D possibly matching TRBD1 (5 bases). The germline gives CDR1 SGHNT, CDR2 YYREEE (reference sequence). The CDR3 totals 16 residues. Trimming took off 0 bases at V and 6 bases at J, with 18 bases between the two ends. DNA for the CDR3: TGTGCCAGCAGCTTGGGCTGGGGCCCTGGGAGGGCTGAAGCTTTCTTT. The encoded protein is CASSLGWGPGRAEAFF. The complete variable domain, with remaining parts taken from reference TRBV5-4 and TRBJ1-1, reads ETGVTQSPTHLIKTRGQQVTLRCSSQSGHNTVSWYQQALGQGPQFIFQYYREEENGRGNFPPRFSGLQFPNYSSELNVNALELDDSALYLCASSLGWGPGRAEAFFGQGTRLTVV.

The V and J genes are TRBV11-1 and TRBJ2-7, with D perhaps matching TRBD2 (5 bases). V lost 1 base to trimming and J lost 2 bases, with 12 bases between them. The germline V gene encodes CDR1 SGHAT and CDR2 FQDESV (reference sequence). The CDR3 is made up of 15 amino acids. The CDR3 is CASSLVSSGAYEQYF. The CDR3 nucleotides read TGTGCCAGCAGCTTAGTTTCAAGCGGCGCCTACGAGCAGTACTTC.

This clone was recorded many times. The V call is TRBV20-1, the J call TRBJ2-3; 9 bases line up with TRBD2. Per germline, CDR1 DFQATT and CDR2 SNEGSKA (reference sequence). This CDR3 is 11 amino acids long. V was pared by 7 bases and J by 10 bases, with 6 bases of the junction left unmatched. The CDR3: CSVALAGAQYF. The CDR3 DNA is TGCAGTGTTGCACTAGCGGGTGCGCAGTATTTT.

The chain employs TRBV3-1 (or the pseudogene TRBV3-2) and TRBJ2-5; 7 bases line up with TRBD1. Germline V gives CDR1 LGHDT, CDR2 YNNKEL (reference sequence). The V gene end was trimmed by 1 base and the J gene end by 2 bases; junction bases not matched to a gene: 4. CDR3 size: 15 residues. This CDR3 is CASSQGLTGQETQYF. CDR3 coding DNA: TGTGCCAGCAGCCAAGGTTTGACAGGGCAAGAGACCCAGTACTTC.

The rearrangement uses TRBV27 and TRBJ1-1; weak D call: TRBD1 (6 bases). Between the trimmed V and J ends, which lost 5 bases and 1 base, there was a span of 14 bases. This CDR3 contains 15 residues. Germline CDR1 reads MNHEY; CDR2 reads SMNVEV (reference sequence). The CDR3, as DNA: TGTGCCAGCAGTACCCGACAGGTCAAGAACACTGAAGCTTTCTTT. It translates to CASSTRQVKNTEAFF.